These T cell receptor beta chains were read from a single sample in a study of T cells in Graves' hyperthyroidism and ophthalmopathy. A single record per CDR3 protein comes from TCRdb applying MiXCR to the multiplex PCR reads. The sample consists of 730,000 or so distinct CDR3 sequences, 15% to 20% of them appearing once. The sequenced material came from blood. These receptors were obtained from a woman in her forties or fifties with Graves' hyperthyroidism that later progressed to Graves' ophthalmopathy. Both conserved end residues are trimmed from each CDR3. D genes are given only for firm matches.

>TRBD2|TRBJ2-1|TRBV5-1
ASSLGGTESSYNEQF
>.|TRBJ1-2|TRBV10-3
AISESSQGGDGYT
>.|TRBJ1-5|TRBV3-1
ASSPFRGGAPQH
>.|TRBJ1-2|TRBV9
ASSVYIGGGGYT
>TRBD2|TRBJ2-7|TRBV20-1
SAPRGLALQY
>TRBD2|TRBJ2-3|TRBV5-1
ASSPGLAVSTDTQY
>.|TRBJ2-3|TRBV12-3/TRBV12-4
ASQSQGPTDTQY
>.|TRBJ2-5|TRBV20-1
SANDWEETQY
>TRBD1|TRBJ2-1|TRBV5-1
ASSLGTGRNGQF
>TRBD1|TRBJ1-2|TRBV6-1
ASSATGGRVDGYT
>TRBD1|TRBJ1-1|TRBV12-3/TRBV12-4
ASTLLTGTNTEAF
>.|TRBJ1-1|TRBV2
ASSYSVLPEAF
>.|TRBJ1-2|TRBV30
AWSENYGYT
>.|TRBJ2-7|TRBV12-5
ASAFGGADEQY
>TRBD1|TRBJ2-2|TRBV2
ASSNRGRTGELF
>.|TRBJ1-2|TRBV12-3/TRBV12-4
ASSLQVYYGYT
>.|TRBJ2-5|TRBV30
AWSVRGPREGTQY
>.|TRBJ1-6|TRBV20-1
SAREGRGNSPLH
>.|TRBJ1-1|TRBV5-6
ASSLALTGNTEAF
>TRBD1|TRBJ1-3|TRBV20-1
SARTGDTGNTIY
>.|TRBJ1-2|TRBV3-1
ASSQGQILSYT
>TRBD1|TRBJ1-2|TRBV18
ASSRGQPPDYGYT
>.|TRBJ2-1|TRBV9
ASSPGANEQF
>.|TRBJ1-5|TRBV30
AWSVQGDLNQPQH
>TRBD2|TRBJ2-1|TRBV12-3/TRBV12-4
ASRGGLAGGSSYNEQF
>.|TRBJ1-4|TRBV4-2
ASSQDPAPTNEKLF
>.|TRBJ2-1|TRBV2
ASNGLGDEQF
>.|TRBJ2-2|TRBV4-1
ASSNQGNEVTGELF
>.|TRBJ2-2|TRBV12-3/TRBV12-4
ASSSDGTGELF
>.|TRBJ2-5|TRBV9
ASSADELRGETQY
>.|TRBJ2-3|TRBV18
ASSPQVFSTDTQY
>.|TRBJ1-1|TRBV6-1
ASGERNEAF
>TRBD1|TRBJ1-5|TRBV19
ASKKVQGADQPQH
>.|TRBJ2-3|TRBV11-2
ASSLDTGEGSDTQY
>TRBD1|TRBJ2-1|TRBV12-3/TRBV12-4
ASSPGQAYNEQF
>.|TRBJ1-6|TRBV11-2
ASSPIQDPSPLH
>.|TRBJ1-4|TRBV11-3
ASSLTPRRSRATNEKLF
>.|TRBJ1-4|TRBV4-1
ASSQIHPGAADEKLF
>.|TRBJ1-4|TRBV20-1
SARGATNEKLF
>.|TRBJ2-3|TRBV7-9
ACSLGATDTQY
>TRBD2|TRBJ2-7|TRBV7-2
ASTNLLRGDDQY
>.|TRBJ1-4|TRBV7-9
ASSLGGPSGDEKLF